One sample yielded the 25 T cell receptor beta chains listed below, sequenced in a study of shared clonotypes between healthy human individuals. Clones were sequenced by immunoSEQ multiplex PCR, and TCRdb holds only the in-frame ones, with some missing. The repertoire has a few million clones, approximately 93% of them found once; the top ten carry 0.39%. Source material: naive CD4+ T cells from PBMCs. The subset: CD45RA+ positively selected. These receptors were taken from a man between 18 and 35 years old in good health. Some clones in this sample may be carry-over from other donors' samples.

This clone was observed a handful of times. The same CDR3 can be traced to other DNA sequences in this sample. The chain uses TRBV5-5 and TRBJ1-5; D is ambiguous. Trimming cost V 0 bases and J 3 bases, with 1 base left between them. Germline V gives CDR1 SGHKS, CDR2 YYEKEE (reference sequence). The CDR3 totals 12 residues. This chain's CDR3 is CASSLDNQPQHF. The DNA of the CDR3 is TGTGCCAGCAGCTTGGACAATCAGCCCCAGCATTTT.

The chain recombines TRBV6-5 with TRBJ2-3; D is perhaps TRBD1 (6 bases). V dropped 4 bases and J dropped 1 base, with 15 bases sitting between them. This CDR3 comprises 16 residues. Germline-derived CDR1 and CDR2 are MNHEY and SVGAGI. The CDR3 sequence: CASSSMSGARTDTQYF. In DNA form, the CDR3 reads TGTGCCAGCAGTTCTATGTCAGGGGCCCGCACAGATACGCAGTATTTT.

The chain recombines TRBV5-4 with TRBJ1-2; the match to TRBD1 covers 7 bases. The germline V gene has CDR1 SGHNT and CDR2 YYREEE (reference sequence). The length of the CDR3 is 14 residues. V trimming: 1 base; J trimming: 8 bases; junction bases outside the gene matches: 8. CDR3 loop: CASSLNRGAPGYTF. CDR3 bases: TGTGCCAGCAGCTTGAACAGGGGTGCTCCCGGCTACACCTTC.

This clone showed up just once. This rearrangement joins TRBV28 to TRBJ2-7; D perhaps matches TRBD1 (5 bases). V lost 7 bases and J 7 bases, leaving 17 bases between the germline ends. The CDR3 contains 13 residues. Germline lookup yields CDR1 MDHEN and CDR2 SYDVKM. The chain's CDR3 is CASIPPAGREQYF. The CDR3 DNA is TGTGCCAGCATCCCCCCCGCAGGGCGAGAGCAGTACTTC.

The chain couples TRBV28 to TRBJ2-1; TRBD1 might be the D (6 bases). Germline CDR1 and CDR2: MDHEN and SYDVKM. Trimming cost V 5 bases and J 12 bases, with 14 bases left between them. The CDR3 consists of 12 residues. The CDR3 region is CASSPGAKGQFF. As DNA, the CDR3 is TGTGCCAGCAGTCCAGGGGCCAAGGGGCAGTTCTTC.

The chain has TRBV2 and TRBJ2-3, with 10 bases that match TRBD1. This CDR3 has 16 amino acids. V lost 6 bases and J lost 1; bases outside the gene matches: 7. The germline V gene encodes CDR1 SNHLY and CDR2 FYNNEI. The chain's CDR3 is CASSRDRGLRTDTQYF. The CDR3 DNA follows: TGTGCCAGCAGCCGGGACAGGGGACTCCGCACAGATACGCAGTATTTT.

Details on this clone: Other DNA sequences of this sample code for an identical CDR3. The chain carries TRBV28 and TRBJ2-7; D is perhaps TRBD1 (5 bases). V was trimmed by 4 bases and J by 3 bases, leaving 7 bases between them. Germline CDR1 is MDHEN and CDR2 is SYDVKM. CDR3 size: 12 residues. The CDR3: CASSYDSYEQYF. The CDR3 DNA reads TGTGCCAGCAGTTACGACAGCTACGAGCAGTACTTC.

Notes on this clone: Other DNA sequences within the sample encode an identical CDR3. The chain recombines TRBV5-1 with TRBJ1-5; D gene unclear. V was shortened by 0 bases and J by 4 bases, with 11 bases between the two germline ends. This CDR3 contains 15 residues. Germline V gene sequence: CDR1 SGHRS, CDR2 YFSETQ. The CDR3 loop is CASSLGPERNQPQHF. CDR3 DNA: TGCGCCAGCAGCTTGGGCCCGGAGCGTAATCAGCCCCAGCATTTT.

The CDR3 reads CASSYGGGNEKLFF. CDR3 nucleotide sequence: TGTGCCAGCAGTTACGGGGGGGGGAATGAAAAACTGTTTTTT. V usage is TRBV6-5 and J usage is TRBJ1-4, with a tentative D call TRBD1 (5 bases). The CDR3 loop spans 14 amino acids. Germline V gene sequence: CDR1 MNHEY, CDR2 SVGAGI. V was pared by 2 bases and J by 5 bases, with 9 bases between.

The chain employs TRBV28 and TRBJ2-7, with TRBD2 identical over 7 bases. CDR3 length: 16 amino acids. Germline V gene sequence: CDR1 MDHEN, CDR2 SYDVKM. The V gene end was trimmed by 4 bases and the J gene end by 3 bases; junction bases not matched to a gene: 12. CDR3 loop: CASSSGGGPPLYEQYF. Here the CDR3 DNA reads TGTGCCAGCAGTTCTGGGGGGGGTCCCCCCCTCTACGAGCAGTACTTC.

The chain joins TRBV28 to TRBJ2-1; 11 nucleotides align to TRBD2. Germline CDR1 and CDR2: MDHEN and SYDVKM. Trimming removed 7 bases from V and 7 bases from J; junction bases left unmatched: 9. This CDR3 is 15 amino acids long. CDR3 amino acids: CASITSGRRWNEQFF. The CDR3, as DNA: TGTGCCAGCATCACTAGCGGGAGACGTTGGAATGAGCAGTTCTTC.

This sequence joins TRBV5-4 and TRBJ2-3; D is undetermined. Germline loops: CDR1 SGHNT, CDR2 YYREEE (reference sequence). V gave up 0 bases and J gave up 0 bases, with 11 bases separating them. The CDR3 length is 16 residues. In nucleotides, the CDR3 is TGTGCCAGCAGCTTGGGGTCCCCAACAAGCACAGATACGCAGTATTTT. The encoded protein is CASSLGSPTSTDTQYF.

This chain uses TRBV28 with TRBJ2-7; D is undetermined. The V gene lost 0 bases and the J gene lost 0 bases, with 9 bases spanning the gap. The CDR3 covers 15 residues. CDR1 and CDR2 from the germline V gene are MDHEN and SYDVKM. In nucleotides, the CDR3 is TGTGCCAGCAGTTTATGGTCATTGAGCTCCTACGAGCAGTACTTC. Translating it yields CASSLWSLSSYEQYF.

The chain recombines TRBV7-2 with TRBJ2-7, with 7 bases fitting TRBD2. Per germline, CDR1 SGHTA and CDR2 FQGNSA. The CDR3 length is 15 residues. The J segment lost 5 bases and the V segment lost 5 bases, leaving 12 bases of the junction unmatched. This CDR3 is CASSKPSGTRHEQYF. CDR3 DNA: TGTGCCAGCAGCAAACCTAGCGGAACCCGCCACGAGCAGTACTTC.

The chain carries TRBV30 and TRBJ1-1; TRBD1 matches 7 bases. The CDR3 contains 13 residues. Trimming cost V 3 bases and J 4 bases; bases outside gene matches: 5. Germline V gives CDR1 GTSNPN, CDR2 SVGIG (reference sequence). CDR3 nucleotide sequence: TGTGCCTGGAGCCGACAGGGAGTCACTGAAGCTTTCTTT. Protein: CAWSRQGVTEAFF.

This rearrangement joins TRBV6-6 to TRBJ1-4, with 9 bases lining up with TRBD1. The CDR3 length is 12 residues. V shed 4 bases, J shed 12 bases, and the junction held 3 bases outside the gene matches. The V gene's germline CDR1 is MNHNY and CDR2 SVGAGI (reference sequence). CDR3: CASSWDRVELFF. CDR3 DNA: TGTGCCAGCAGTTGGGACAGGGTGGAACTGTTTTTT.

This chain links TRBV5-4 with TRBJ2-7; tentatively, D is TRBD1 (5 bases). The CDR3 has 15 residues. Per germline, CDR1 SGHNT and CDR2 YYREEE (reference sequence). V was trimmed by 0 bases and J by 1 base, leaving 11 bases between them. The CDR3: CASSLGSTGSYEQYF. CDR3 coding DNA: TGTGCCAGCAGCTTGGGCAGTACAGGTTCCTACGAGCAGTACTTC. Based on the CDR3 plus reference TRBV5-4 and TRBJ2-7, the full variable domain is ETGVTQSPTHLIKTRGQQVTLRCSSQSGHNTVSWYQQALGQGPQFIFQYYREEENGRGNFPPRFSGLQFPNYSSELNVNALELDDSALYLCASSLGSTGSYEQYFGPGTRLTVT.

The rearrangement links TRBV27 to TRBJ1-3; D might be TRBD1 (5 bases). Per germline, CDR1 MNHEY and CDR2 SMNVEV (reference sequence). This CDR3 spans 18 amino acids. V shed 3 bases and J shed 0 bases, with 18 bases lying between them. In nucleotides, the CDR3 is TGTGCCAGCAGTTTTTACCCGGGGCCCAGTAACTCTGGAAACACCATATATTTT. Translating gives CASSFYPGPSNSGNTIYF.

This chain links TRBV29-1 with TRBJ2-1, with 12 bases that match TRBD2. In germline, CDR1 is SQVTM, CDR2 ANQGSEA. V shed 6 bases and J 9 bases; nucleotides not matched to a gene: 9. The CDR3 contains 14 residues. DNA for the CDR3: TGCAGCGTCCCAACTAGCGGGAGGCCCGTTGAGCAGTTCTTC. Its protein product is CSVPTSGRPVEQFF.

V gene TRBV11-2 combines with J gene TRBJ1-1; 9 bases fit TRBD1. V was pared by 5 bases and J by 5 bases, with 9 bases of the junction left unmatched. Germline CDR1 and CDR2: SGHAT and FQNNGV. The CDR3 spans 15 residues. The CDR3 reads CASSPTTGGKTEAFF. CDR3 DNA sequence: TGTGCCAGCAGCCCCACGACAGGGGGGAAGACTGAAGCTTTCTTT.

With regard to this clone: This same CDR3 is encoded by further DNA sequences in the sample. The chain employs TRBV2 and TRBJ2-3; the D gene is possibly TRBD1 (6 bases). Trimming took off 4 bases at V and 4 bases at J, with 9 bases between the two ends. This CDR3 has 13 residues. CDR1 and CDR2 (germline): SNHLY, FYNNEI. CDR3 amino acids: CASSVAGADTQYF. CDR3 in DNA: TGTGCCAGCAGTGTGGCAGGGGCAGATACGCAGTATTTT.

There are a few counts of this clone. This chain uses TRBV28 with TRBJ1-2; 8 bases line up with TRBD1. V dropped 2 bases and J dropped 4; count of bases not matched to a gene: 3. Germline V CDR1 and CDR2: MDHEN, SYDVKM. The CDR3 length is 14 residues. This CDR3 is CASSLTTGGYGYTF. CDR3 sequence (DNA): TGTGCCAGCAGTTTAACAACAGGGGGCTATGGCTACACCTTC.

The gene calls are TRBV6-1 and TRBJ2-2; D is undetermined. Trimming stripped 1 base from V and 7 bases from J, with 1 base between. In germline, CDR1 is MNHNS, CDR2 SASEGT. This CDR3 has 11 amino acids. In DNA, the CDR3 is TGTGCCAGCAGTGAAGTCGGGGAGCTGTTTTTT. Its translation: CASSEVGELFF.

J is TRBJ1-4 and V is TRBV6-5, with TRBD1 matching 9 bases. Germline lookup yields CDR1 MNHEY and CDR2 SVGAGI. With V trimmed by 5 bases and J by 8 bases, 9 bases remained unmatched. The CDR3 totals 15 residues. CDR3 DNA: TGTGCCAGCAGTGCCACCGGGACAGGGTTGGAAAAACTGTTTTTT. This encodes CASSATGTGLEKLFF.

The chain carries TRBV5-1 and TRBJ1-3, with no clear D. Per germline, CDR1 SGHRS and CDR2 YFSETQ. The CDR3 runs 14 residues. Trimming took off 4 bases at V and 0 bases at J, with 8 bases between the two ends. CDR3 residues: CASSESSSGNTIYF. CDR3 DNA: TGCGCCAGCAGCGAGAGCTCCTCTGGAAACACCATATATTTT.